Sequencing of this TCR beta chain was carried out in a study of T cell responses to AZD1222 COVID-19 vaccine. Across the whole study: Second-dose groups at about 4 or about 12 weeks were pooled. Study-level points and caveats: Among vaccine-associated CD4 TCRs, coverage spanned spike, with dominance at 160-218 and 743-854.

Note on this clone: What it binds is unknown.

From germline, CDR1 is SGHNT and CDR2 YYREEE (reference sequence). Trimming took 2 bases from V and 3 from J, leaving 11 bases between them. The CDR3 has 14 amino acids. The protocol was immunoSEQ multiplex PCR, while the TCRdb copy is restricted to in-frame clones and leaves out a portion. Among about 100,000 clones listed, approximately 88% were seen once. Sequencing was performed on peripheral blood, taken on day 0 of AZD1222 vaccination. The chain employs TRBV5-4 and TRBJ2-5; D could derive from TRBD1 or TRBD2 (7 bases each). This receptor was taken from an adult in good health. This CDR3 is CASSLQGREETQYF. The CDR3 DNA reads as TGTGCCAGCAGCTTACAGGGGAGGGAAGAGACCCAGTACTTC.